Listed here are 12 T cell receptor beta chains from one sample, sequenced in a study of CD8 T cells in ankylosing spondylitis. TCRdb reprocessed the 5' RACE reads via MiXCR and lists one record per CDR3 protein. The sample records about 250,000 distinct CDR3 sequences, more than 25% being singletons. The sequenced sample consisted of blood, either unsorted or a sorted T cell fraction (not recorded which). Receptors originate from a male donor with ankylosing spondylitis or in good health (not recorded which).

This clonotype was counted between two and nine times. The chain combines TRBV29-1 with TRBJ2-7, with D perhaps TRBD1 (6 bases). The CDR3 sequence is 11 residues long. The germline V gene has CDR1 SQVTM and CDR2 ANQGSEA. V lost 7 bases to trimming and J lost 3 bases, with 10 bases between them. The CDR3 reads CSDREHYEQYF. The CDR3 region has the DNA TGCAGCGACAGGGAGCACTACGAGCAGTACTTC.

This clonotype was seen more than once but under ten times. The CDR3 sequence is CSVDPSDRTDTQYF. CDR3 DNA sequence: TGCAGCGTTGACCCCTCAGACAGAACAGATACGCAGTATTTT. The chain links TRBV29-1 to TRBJ2-3; D might be TRBD1 (5 bases). The CDR3 is 14 amino acids. The germline gives CDR1 SQVTM, CDR2 ANQGSEA. The ends were cut back, 3 bases at V and 3 bases at J, with 13 bases in the middle.

This clonotype was seen only a few times. This chain connects TRBV20-1 to TRBJ2-3; possibly TRBD2 for D (5 bases). CDR1 and CDR2 (germline): DFQATT, SNEGSKA (reference sequence). Trimming stripped 2 bases from V and 4 bases from J, with 19 bases between. The CDR3 extends over 16 amino acids. CDR3 in DNA: TGCAGTGCTAGACCTCCTTCTCCCCGGGGTCCAGATACGCAGTATTTT. Translated: CSARPPSPRGPDTQYF.

This clonotype occurred once. V gene TRBV7-9 combines with J gene TRBJ1-1; D not resolved. Germline V lookup: CDR1 SEHNR, CDR2 FQNEAQ (reference sequence). The ends were cut back, 4 bases at V and 3 bases at J, with 15 bases in the middle. CDR3 length: 15 residues. CDR3 coding DNA: TGTGCCAGCAGCTCGGTTCGCCCGGCGGACACTGAAGCTTTCTTT. The encoded protein is CASSSVRPADTEAFF.

The chain carries TRBV30 and TRBJ1-1; D uncertain. The CDR3 loop spans 13 amino acids. The germline V gene has CDR1 GTSNPN and CDR2 SVGIG (reference sequence). V lost 5 bases and J lost 3, with 13 bases in between. The CDR3 is CAWGKGMDTEAFF. The CDR3 coding sequence is TGTGCCTGGGGAAAAGGCATGGACACTGAAGCTTTCTTT.

The J gene is TRBJ2-2, the V gene TRBV7-2, with TRBD2 matching over 9 bases. The CDR3 extends over 17 amino acids. Germline CDR1 reads SGHTA; CDR2 reads FQGNSA. Trimming took 5 bases from V and 3 from J; bases not matched to a gene: 10. The CDR3 loop reads CASSLMRGGQHTGELFF. The CDR3 coding sequence is TGTGCCAGCAGCCTGATGCGGGGGGGGCAGCACACCGGGGAGCTGTTTTTT. Supplemented by reference TRBV7-2 and TRBJ2-2, the full variable domain reads GAGVSQSPSNKVTEKGKDVELRCDPISGHTALYWYRQSLGQGLEFLIYFQGNSAPDKSGLPSDRFSAERTGGSVSTLTIQRTQQEDSAVYLCASSLMRGGQHTGELFFGEGSRLTVL.

CDR3 bases: TGTGCCAGCAGCTCCGAATCAGGGAAGGCGCAGTATTTT. Amino acid sequence: CASSSESGKAQYF. The chain recombines TRBV5-5 with TRBJ2-3, with TRBD1 as a possible D gene (5 bases). The germline V gene has CDR1 SGHKS and CDR2 YYEKEE (reference sequence). The CDR3 runs to 13 residues. Between the trimmed V and J ends, which lost 3 bases and 10 bases, there was a span of 15 bases. The whole variable domain, remainder taken from reference TRBV5-5 and TRBJ2-3, is DAGVTQSPTHLIKTRGQQVTLRCSPISGHKSVSWYQQVLGQGPQFIFQYYEKEERGRGNFPDRFSARQFPNYSSELNVNALLLGDSALYLCASSSESGKAQYFGPGTRLTVL.

The sample holds a few counts of this clonotype. The chain joins TRBV12-3 or TRBV12-4 to TRBJ2-5; D call uncertain. The CDR3 runs to 12 residues. With 4 bases removed from V and 2 bases from J, the gap between germline ends came to 5 bases. The CDR3 DNA reads as TGTGCCAGCAGTTGGGGACAAGAGACCCAGTACTTC. Protein product: CASSWGQETQYF.

This clonotype was observed at least ten times. The gene calls are TRBV20-1 and TRBJ1-5; 9 bases are shared with TRBD1. Germline CDR1 is DFQATT and CDR2 is SNEGSKA (reference sequence). The CDR3 runs to 14 residues. V was clipped by 5 bases and J by 6 bases; unmatched bases: 8. The CDR3 region has the DNA TGCAGTGCTGAATCCGGGACAGGGATTCAGCCCCAGCATTTT. Translating gives CSAESGTGIQPQHF.

The chain uses TRBV20-1 and TRBJ2-7; a weak D match, TRBD1 (5 bases). V shed 3 bases and J shed 4 bases, with 16 bases lying between them. This CDR3 is 14 amino acids long. Germline V gene data show CDR1 as DFQATT and CDR2 as SNEGSKA (reference sequence). DNA of the CDR3: TGCAGTGCTAGCGATGCAGGGATTGGGTACGAGCAGTACTTC. Translating gives CSASDAGIGYEQYF.

In this sample, this clonotype turned up once. The chain carries TRBV20-1 and TRBJ2-5, with D unclear. Trimming took 6 bases from V and 2 from J, leaving 10 bases between them. Germline V gives CDR1 DFQATT, CDR2 SNEGSKA (reference sequence). The CDR3 length is 12 residues. The CDR3 loop reads CSAVGLQETQYF. The CDR3 DNA reads TGCAGTGCCGTGGGGTTACAAGAGACCCAGTACTTC.

The rearrangement uses TRBV12-3 or TRBV12-4 and TRBJ1-6; D is possibly TRBD1 (6 bases). Trimming shortened V by 4 bases and J by 10 bases, and 17 bases separated the two germline ends. The CDR3 spans 15 residues. Here the CDR3 reads CASSSGAGWNSPLHF. CDR3 sequence (DNA): TGTGCCAGCAGTTCAGGGGCGGGCTGGAACTCACCCCTCCACTTT.